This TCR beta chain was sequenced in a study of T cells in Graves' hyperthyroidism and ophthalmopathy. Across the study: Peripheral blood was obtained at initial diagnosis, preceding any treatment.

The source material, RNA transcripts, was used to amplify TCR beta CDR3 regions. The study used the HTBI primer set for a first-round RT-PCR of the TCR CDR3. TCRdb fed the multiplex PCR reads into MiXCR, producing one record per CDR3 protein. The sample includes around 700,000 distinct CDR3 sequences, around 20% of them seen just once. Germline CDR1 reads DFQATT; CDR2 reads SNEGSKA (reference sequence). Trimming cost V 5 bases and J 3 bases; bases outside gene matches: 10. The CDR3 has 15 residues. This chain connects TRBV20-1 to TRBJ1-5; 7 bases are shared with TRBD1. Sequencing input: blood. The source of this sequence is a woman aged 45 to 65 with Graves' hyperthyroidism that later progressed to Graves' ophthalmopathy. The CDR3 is CSAVRGTAINQPQHF. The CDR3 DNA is TGCAGTGCTGTACGCGGGACAGCCATCAATCAGCCCCAGCATTTT.